Given below is one T cell receptor beta chain in context. The antigen remains undetermined. The T cells that were sequenced for TCR beta were CD8+ and CD4+ cells from blood. Trimming left V 0 bases short and J 2 bases short, with 15 bases between. CDR3 length: 17 amino acids. Germline-derived CDR1 and CDR2 are MNHEY and SVGAGI. This sample stems from a study of CD8 T cells in Susac syndrome. The RNA, about 0.5 to 1 ug, was put through reverse transcription using random hexamers. Multiplex PCR with immunoSEQ amplified the TCR beta CDR3 across 54 Vbeta and 13 Jbeta. TCRdb re-called the immunoSEQ multiplex PCR reads through MiXCR, storing one row per CDR3 protein. The sample holds about 280,000 distinct CDR3 sequences, around 83% seen once. Overall study findings and caveats: Only a relatively small number of individuals were included in the TCR sequencing and HLA analysis.

The V and J genes are TRBV6-5 and TRBJ2-3, with D tentatively TRBD2 (5 bases). This receptor was taken from a human donor with multiple sclerosis. The specimen was CD8+ T cells from PBMCs. The DNA for the CDR3 is TGTGCCAGCAGTTACTCACGGCTAGCTGTCCACACAGATACGCAGTATTTT. Protein: CASSYSRLAVHTDTQYF.